Shown below are 10 T cell receptor beta chains from a single sample sequenced in a study of T cell changes during pregnancy in multiple sclerosis. The data were produced by immunoSEQ multiplex PCR, yet TCRdb's version contains in-frame clones alone and is incomplete. Among tens of thousands of clones, 75% to 95% were seen once, and the ten largest hold about 0.45%. The sample consisted of CD4+ T cells from peripheral blood mononuclear cells, taken before pregnancy. The receptor set was obtained from a female donor with multiple sclerosis, enrolled in a pregnancy study.

Written as DNA, the CDR3 is TGTGCCAGTAGTAACCGCTTACCAGGGATGAACACTGAAGCTTTCTTT. This sequence encodes CASSNRLPGMNTEAFF. The genes are TRBV19 and TRBJ1-1, with a tentative D call TRBD1 (5 bases). CDR1 and CDR2 from the germline V gene are LNHDA and SQIVND (reference sequence). CDR3 length equals 16 residues. V gave up 4 bases and J gave up 0 bases, with 15 bases separating them. Full variable domain (remainder filled in from reference TRBV19 and TRBJ1-1): DGGITQSPKYLFRKEGQNVTLSCEQNLNHDAMYWYRQDPGQGLRLIYYSQIVNDFQKGDIAEGYSVSREKKESFPLTVTSAQKNPTAFYLCASSNRLPGMNTEAFFGQGTRLTVV.

The chain employs TRBV27 and TRBJ1-1; weak D call: TRBD1 (5 bases). The CDR3 runs 13 residues. V was shortened by 8 bases and J by 2 bases, with 12 bases between the two germline ends. Germline V gene sequence: CDR1 MNHEY, CDR2 SMNVEV (reference sequence). The CDR3 here is CASGRTRNTEAFF. CDR3 nucleotides: TGTGCCAGCGGTAGGACACGAAACACTGAAGCTTTCTTT.

CDR3 amino acids: CASIQGTFNQPQHF. In DNA, the CDR3 is TGTGCCAGCATTCAGGGGACATTCAATCAGCCCCAGCATTTT. The V and J genes are TRBV28 and TRBJ1-5; D may be TRBD1 (6 bases). The CDR3 loop spans 14 amino acids. V was pared by 7 bases and J by 3 bases, with 13 bases between. The V gene's germline CDR1 is MDHEN and CDR2 SYDVKM. The full variable domain, in which reference TRBV28 and TRBJ1-5 provide the parts outside the CDR3, is DVKVTQSSRYLVKRTGEKVFLECVQDMDHENMFWYRQDPGLGLRLIYFSYDVKMKEKGDIPEGYSVSREKKERFSLILESASTNQTSMYLCASIQGTFNQPQHFGDGTRLSIL.

This chain links TRBV28 with TRBJ2-7; 7 nucleotides agree with TRBD1. The CDR3 runs to 14 residues. CDR1 and CDR2 (germline): MDHEN, SYDVKM. The trim removed 5 bases at V and 6 bases at J, leaving 10 bases unmatched. CDR3 region: CASSIDWTGPEQYF. The CDR3 region has the DNA TGTGCCAGCAGTATCGATTGGACAGGCCCCGAGCAGTACTTC.

This sequence joins TRBV28 and TRBJ2-3; 8 bases agree with TRBD2. This CDR3 spans 14 amino acids. V gave up 6 bases and J gave up 5 bases; unmatched junction bases: 7. Germline V gives CDR1 MDHEN, CDR2 SYDVKM. CDR3 DNA: TGTGCCAGCAGCAGCGGGAGTGTACGAGATACGCAGTATTTT. Encoded protein: CASSSGSVRDTQYF.

The chain employs TRBV9 and TRBJ1-3; D is perhaps TRBD1 (6 bases). With 0 bases removed from V and 8 bases from J, the gap between germline ends came to 18 bases. The length of the CDR3 is 16 residues. Looked up from germline, CDR1 is SGDLS and CDR2 is YYNGEE. In DNA, the CDR3 is TGTGCCAGCAGCGTAGCTACCTGGGCAAAGGGGGACACCATATATTTT. Encoded protein: CASSVATWAKGDTIYF.

V gene TRBV21-1 combines with J gene TRBJ2-4; the table's D call of TRBD1 was not tested on the DNA. TRBV21-1 is a pseudogene. CDR3 length: 16 amino acids. The CDR3 spells CASSKGKGEAKNIQYF. The CDR3 DNA follows: TGTGCCAGCAGCAAAGGAAAGGGGGAGGCCAAAAACATTCAGTACTTC.

The V gene is TRBV14, the J gene TRBJ2-1; possibly TRBD2 for D (5 bases). Trimming stripped 1 base from V and 2 bases from J, with 6 bases between. The germline V gene encodes CDR1 SGHDN and CDR2 FVKESK. The CDR3 consists of 14 residues. The CDR3 reads CASSQAGAYNEQFF. The CDR3 bases are TGTGCCAGCAGCCAAGCCGGGGCCTACAATGAGCAGTTCTTC. The whole variable domain, remainder taken from reference TRBV14 and TRBJ2-1, is EAGVTQFPSHSVIEKGQTVTLRCDPISGHDNLYWYRRVMGKEIKFLLHFVKESKQDESGMPNNRFLAERTGGTYSTLKVQPAELEDSGVYFCASSQAGAYNEQFFGPGTRLTVL.

The V gene is TRBV5-1, the J gene TRBJ1-5; no clear D. CDR1 SGHRS and CDR2 YFSETQ come from the germline V gene. Trimming stripped 2 bases from V and 0 bases from J, with 9 bases between. This CDR3 has 15 amino acids. CDR3 protein: CASSFGGNSNQPQHF. CDR3 bases: TGCGCCAGCAGCTTCGGCGGTAATAGCAATCAGCCCCAGCATTTT. The variable domain in full, completed from reference TRBV5-1 and TRBJ1-5, reads KAGVTQTPRYLIKTRGQQVTLSCSPISGHRSVSWYQQTPGQGLQFLFEYFSETQRNKGNFPGRFSGRQFSNSRSEMNVSTLELGDSALYLCASSFGGNSNQPQHFGDGTRLSIL.

The genes are TRBV7-3 and TRBJ2-2, with D maybe TRBD1 (6 bases). The CDR3 extends over 14 amino acids. V was pared by 2 bases and J by 7 bases, with 11 bases between. Per germline, CDR1 SGHTA and CDR2 FQGTGA. The CDR3 loop reads CASSLVQGDGELFF. CDR3 DNA sequence: TGTGCCAGCAGCTTAGTACAGGGTGACGGGGAGCTGTTTTTT.